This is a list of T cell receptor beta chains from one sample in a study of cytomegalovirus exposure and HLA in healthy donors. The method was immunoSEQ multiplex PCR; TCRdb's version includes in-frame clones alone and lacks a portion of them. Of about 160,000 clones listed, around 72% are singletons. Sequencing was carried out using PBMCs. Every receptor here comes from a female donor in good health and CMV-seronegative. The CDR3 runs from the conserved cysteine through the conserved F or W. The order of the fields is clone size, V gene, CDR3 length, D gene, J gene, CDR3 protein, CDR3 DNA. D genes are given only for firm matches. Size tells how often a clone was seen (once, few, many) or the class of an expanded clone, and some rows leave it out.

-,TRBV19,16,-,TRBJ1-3,CASSAGQPFSGNTIYF,TGTGCCAGTAGTGCAGGACAGCCCTTCTCTGGAAACACCATATATTTT
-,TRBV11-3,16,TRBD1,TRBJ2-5,CASSLVGTGGPETQYF,TGTGCCAGCAGCTTAGTTGGGACAGGGGGTCCGGAGACCCAGTACTTC
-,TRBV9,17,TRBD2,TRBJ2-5,CASSVGGLAGGQETQYF,TGTGCCAGCAGCGTAGGGGGACTAGCGGGGGGCCAAGAGACCCAGTACTTC
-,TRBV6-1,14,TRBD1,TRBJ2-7,CASSLRQGAHEQYF,TGTGCCAGCAGTCTCCGACAGGGGGCTCACGAGCAGTACTTC
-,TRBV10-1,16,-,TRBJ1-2,CASSELGWGADYGYTF,TGCGCCAGCAGTGAGCTTGGGTGGGGAGCGGACTATGGCTACACCTTC
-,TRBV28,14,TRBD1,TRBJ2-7,CASSLGQGAYEQYF,TGTGCCAGCAGTTTAGGACAGGGGGCCTACGAGCAGTACTTC
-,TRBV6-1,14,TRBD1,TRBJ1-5,CASSVQGANQPQHF,TGTGCCAGCAGTGTACAGGGGGCCAATCAGCCCCAGCATTTT
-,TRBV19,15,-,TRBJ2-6,CASSTDRSGANVLTF,TGTGCCAGTAGTACCGACAGGAGTGGGGCCAACGTCCTGACTTTC
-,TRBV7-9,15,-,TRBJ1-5,CSSSFSGGVNQPQHF,TGTTCCAGCAGCTTCTCAGGAGGGGTCAATCAGCCCCAGCATTTT
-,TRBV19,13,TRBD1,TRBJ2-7,CASSPGQSYEQYF,TGTGCCAGTAGTCCGGGACAGTCCTACGAGCAGTACTTC
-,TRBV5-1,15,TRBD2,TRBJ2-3,CASSWSSGSTDTQYF,TGCGCCAGCAGCTGGTCTAGCGGGAGCACAGATACGCAGTATTTT
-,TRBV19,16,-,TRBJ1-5,CASSMGAGQGQQPQHF,TGTGCCAGTAGTATGGGGGCAGGGCAGGGACAACAGCCCCAGCATTTT
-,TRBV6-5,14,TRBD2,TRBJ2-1,CASSTGLAGVEQFF,TGTGCCAGTTCGACTGGACTAGCGGGAGTTGAGCAGTTCTTC
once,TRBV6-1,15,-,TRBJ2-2,CASRATVLNTGELFF,TGTGCCAGCAGAGCGACAGTCCTGAACACCGGGGAGCTGTTTTTT
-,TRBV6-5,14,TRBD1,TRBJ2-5,CASSTTGVEETQYF,TGTGCCAGCAGTACTACAGGGGTGGAAGAGACCCAGTACTTC
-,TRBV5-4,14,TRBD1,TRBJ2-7,CASSQGTGGYEQYF,TGTGCCAGCAGCCAAGGGACAGGGGGCTACGAGCAGTACTTC
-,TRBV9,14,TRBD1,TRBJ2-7,CASSPDRAGYEQYF,TGTGCCAGCAGCCCGGACAGGGCCGGTTACGAGCAGTACTTC
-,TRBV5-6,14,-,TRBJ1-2,CASSLGRLSYGYTF,TGTGCCAGCAGCTTGGGGCGGCTCTCCTATGGCTACACCTTC
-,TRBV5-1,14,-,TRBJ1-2,CASSLGKGMDGYTF,TGCGCCAGCAGCTTGGGGAAGGGGATGGATGGCTACACCTTC
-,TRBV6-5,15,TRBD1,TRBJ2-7,CASSYSGTGGNEQYF,TGTGCCAGCAGTTACTCGGGGACAGGGGGCAACGAGCAGTACTTC
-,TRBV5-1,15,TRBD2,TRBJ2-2,CASSVGTSFAGELFF,TGCGCCAGCAGCGTCGGGACTAGCTTCGCCGGGGAGCTGTTTTTT
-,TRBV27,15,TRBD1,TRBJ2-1,CASSLVRQGTREQFF,TGTGCCAGCAGTTTAGTACGACAGGGGACGAGGGAGCAGTTCTTC
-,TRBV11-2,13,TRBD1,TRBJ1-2,CASSLGDRYGYTF,TGTGCCAGCAGCTTAGGGGACAGATATGGCTACACCTTC
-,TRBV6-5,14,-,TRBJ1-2,CASSYLEGNYGYTF,TGTGCCAGCAGTTACCTCGAGGGTAACTATGGCTACACCTTC
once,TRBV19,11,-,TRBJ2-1,CASSMNREQFF,TGTGCCAGTAGTATGAATCGGGAGCAGTTCTTC
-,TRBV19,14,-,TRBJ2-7,CASSIGGSSHEQYF,TGTGCCAGTAGTATAGGAGGGTCCTCCCACGAGCAGTACTTC
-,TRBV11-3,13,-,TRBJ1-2,CASSLELSSGYTF,TGTGCCAGCAGCTTGGAGCTCTCCTCTGGCTACACCTTC
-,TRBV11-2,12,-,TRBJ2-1,CASTPGSQEQFF,TGTGCCAGCACCCCGGGTAGTCAGGAGCAGTTCTTC
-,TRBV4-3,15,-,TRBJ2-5,CASSQSRGYQETQYF,TGCGCCAGCAGCCAGTCTCGGGGGTACCAAGAGACCCAGTACTTC
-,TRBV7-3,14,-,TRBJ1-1,CASSLEGRNTEAFF,TGTGCCAGCAGCTTAGAGGGTCGGAACACTGAAGCTTTCTTT
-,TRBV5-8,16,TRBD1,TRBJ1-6,CASSSGTGVDNSPLHF,TGTGCCAGCAGCAGCGGGACAGGGGTCGATAATTCACCCCTCCACTTT
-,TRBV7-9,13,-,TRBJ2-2,CAKKSENTGELFF,TGTGCCAAAAAGTCAGAGAACACCGGGGAGCTGTTTTTT
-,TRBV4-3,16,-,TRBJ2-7,CASSQDAGAASYEQYF,TGCGCCAGCAGCCAAGATGCAGGGGCCGCCTCCTACGAGCAGTACTTC
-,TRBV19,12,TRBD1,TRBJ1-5,CASSTGGQPQHF,TGTGCCAGTAGCACAGGGGGTCAGCCCCAGCATTTT
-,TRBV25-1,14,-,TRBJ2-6,CASSRGSGANVLTF,TGTGCCAGCAGTAGAGGGTCTGGGGCCAACGTCCTGACTTTC
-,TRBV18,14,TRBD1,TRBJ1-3,CASSATGTGNTIYF,TGTGCCAGCTCGGCGACAGGGACCGGAAACACCATATATTTT
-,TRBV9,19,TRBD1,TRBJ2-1,CASSLGGDRGASSYNEQFF,TGTGCCAGCAGCCTGGGGGGGGACAGGGGCGCTAGCTCCTACAATGAGCAGTTCTTC
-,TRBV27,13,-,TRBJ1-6,CASSIYRESPLHF,TGTGCCAGCAGTATTTACAGGGAGTCACCCCTCCACTTT
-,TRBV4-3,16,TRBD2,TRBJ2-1,CASSQDGGTRVREQFF,TGCGCCAGCAGCCAAGATGGGGGGACTAGGGTTAGGGAGCAGTTCTTC
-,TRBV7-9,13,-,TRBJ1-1,CASTKGVTTEAFF,TGTGCCAGTACGAAAGGGGTCACGACTGAAGCTTTCTTT